This T cell receptor beta chain is drawn from a study of blood T cell repertoires in COVID-19. Here immunoSEQ multiplex PCR was the method, and the copy in TCRdb shows in-frame clones only, minus some. Here the sample spans around 300,000 clones, 88% being singletons. This CDR3 region has 18 residues. Looked up from germline, CDR1 is SGHTA and CDR2 is FQGNSA. Between the trimmed V and J ends, which lost 2 bases and 1 base, there was a span of 18 bases. This rearrangement joins TRBV7-2 to TRBJ1-5; D is perhaps TRBD1 (5 bases). Sequencing used peripheral blood. The receptor was derived from a woman aged 50 to 60 with active or convalescent COVID-19. CDR3 sequence: CASSLRQGLGGSNQPQHF. DNA for the CDR3: TGTGCCAGCAGCTTACGTCAGGGCTTGGGTGGAAGCAATCAGCCCCAGCATTTT.